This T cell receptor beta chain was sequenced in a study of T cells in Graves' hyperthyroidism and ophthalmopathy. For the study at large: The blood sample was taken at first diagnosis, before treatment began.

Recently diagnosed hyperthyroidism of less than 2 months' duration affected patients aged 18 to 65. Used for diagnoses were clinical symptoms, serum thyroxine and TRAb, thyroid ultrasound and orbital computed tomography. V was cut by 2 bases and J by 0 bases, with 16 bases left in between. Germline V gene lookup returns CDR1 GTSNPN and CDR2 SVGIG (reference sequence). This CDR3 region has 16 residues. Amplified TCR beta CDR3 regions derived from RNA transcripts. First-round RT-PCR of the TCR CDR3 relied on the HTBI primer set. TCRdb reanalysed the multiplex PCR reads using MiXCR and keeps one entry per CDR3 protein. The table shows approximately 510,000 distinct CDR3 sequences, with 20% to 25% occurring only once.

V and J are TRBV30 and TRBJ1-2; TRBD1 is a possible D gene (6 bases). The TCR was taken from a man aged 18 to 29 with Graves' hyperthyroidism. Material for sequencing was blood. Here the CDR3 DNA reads TGTGCCTGGAGTCGCACAGGGCCCGGAGCTAACTATGGCTACACCTTC. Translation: CAWSRTGPGANYGYTF.